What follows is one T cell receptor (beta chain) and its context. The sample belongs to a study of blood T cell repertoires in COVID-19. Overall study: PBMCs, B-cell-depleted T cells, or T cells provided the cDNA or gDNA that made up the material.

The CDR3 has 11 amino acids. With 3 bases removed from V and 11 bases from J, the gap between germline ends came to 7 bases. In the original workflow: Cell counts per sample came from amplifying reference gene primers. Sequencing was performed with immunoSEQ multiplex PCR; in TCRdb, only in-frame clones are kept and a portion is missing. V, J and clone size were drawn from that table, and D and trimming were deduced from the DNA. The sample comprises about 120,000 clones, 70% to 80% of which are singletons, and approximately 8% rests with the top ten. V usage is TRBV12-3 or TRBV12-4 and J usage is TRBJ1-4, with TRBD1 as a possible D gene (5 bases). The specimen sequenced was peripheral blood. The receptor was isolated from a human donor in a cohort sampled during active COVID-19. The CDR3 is CASSLGRKLFF. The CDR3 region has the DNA TGTGCCAGCAGTTTGGGGCGTAAACTGTTTTTT.